These T cell receptor beta chains were read from a single sample in a study of technical replicates of blood from a handful of donors. Repertoires were generated with immunoSEQ multiplex PCR, while TCRdb's copy carries only in-frame clones and drops some. The sample lists 91,000 or so clones, roughly 95% occurring once. The sequencing input was T cells isolated from PBMCs. These receptors were taken from a human donor in good health. CDR3s include the opening cysteine and the closing phenylalanine or tryptophan. A D gene is named only where the DNA matches it firmly. Rows give clone size only sometimes, using once, few, many, or a class for an expanded clone.

j_gene: TRBJ2-7; v_gene: TRBV28; abundance: NA; d_gene: TRBD1; CDR3nt: TGTGCCAGCAGTTCCCCCCTTTACCTCACAGGGGACACCGACGAGCAGTACTTC; CDR3aa: CASSSPLYLTGDTDEQYF
j_gene: TRBJ2-3; v_gene: TRBV5-4; abundance: NA; d_gene: NA; CDR3nt: TGTGCCAGCAGCTTGTGGCGGGAACCTAGCACAGATACGCAGTATTTT; CDR3aa: CASSLWREPSTDTQYF
j_gene: TRBJ1-5; v_gene: TRBV28; abundance: NA; d_gene: NA; CDR3nt: TGTGCCAGCAGCCCTCCAGGGCTAAGCAATCAGCCCCAGCATTTT; CDR3aa: CASSPPGLSNQPQHF
j_gene: TRBJ2-1; v_gene: TRBV6-5; abundance: NA; d_gene: TRBD2; CDR3nt: TGTGCCAGCAGCCGCGGACTAGCGATGAACAATGAGCAGTTCTTC; CDR3aa: CASSRGLAMNNEQFF
j_gene: TRBJ2-7; v_gene: TRBV6-1; abundance: NA; d_gene: TRBD2; CDR3nt: TGTGCCAGCAGTGAAGGACTAGCGGGGGCCGGTTCCTACGAGCAGTACTTC; CDR3aa: CASSEGLAGAGSYEQYF
j_gene: TRBJ1-2; v_gene: TRBV13; abundance: NA; d_gene: TRBD1; CDR3nt: TGTGCCAGCAGCAAGACAGGGGAGGACTATGGCTACACCTTC; CDR3aa: CASSKTGEDYGYTF
j_gene: TRBJ1-2; v_gene: TRBV5-1; abundance: NA; d_gene: NA; CDR3nt: TGCGCCAGCAGCTTAACTACCGACTCACCCTATGGCTACACCTTC; CDR3aa: CASSLTTDSPYGYTF
j_gene: TRBJ2-7; v_gene: TRBV5-1; abundance: NA; d_gene: TRBD2; CDR3nt: TGCGCCAGCCTGTCGGGAAGCGGGAGGGCCTCCTACGAGCAGTACTTC; CDR3aa: CASLSGSGRASYEQYF
j_gene: TRBJ2-2; v_gene: TRBV7-3; abundance: NA; d_gene: NA; CDR3nt: TGTGCCAGCAGTCGACAGAATACAGGGACCGGGGAGCTGTTTTTT; CDR3aa: CASSRQNTGTGELFF
j_gene: TRBJ2-5; v_gene: TRBV11-2; abundance: NA; d_gene: NA; CDR3nt: TGTGCCAGCAGCTTTCGGGACAATCACCGTGAGACCCAGTACTTC; CDR3aa: CASSFRDNHRETQYF
j_gene: TRBJ1-1; v_gene: TRBV7-8; abundance: NA; d_gene: NA; CDR3nt: TGTGCCAGCAGCTCCGCGCGTAACACTGAAGCTTTCTTT; CDR3aa: CASSSARNTEAFF
j_gene: TRBJ2-1; v_gene: TRBV27; abundance: NA; d_gene: NA; CDR3nt: TGTGCCAGCAGTTTCAGCAATGAGCAGTTCTTC; CDR3aa: CASSFSNEQFF
j_gene: TRBJ2-7; v_gene: TRBV11-2; abundance: once; d_gene: NA; CDR3nt: TGTGCCAGCAGCTGGTCTAGAGATTACGAGCAGTACTTC; CDR3aa: CASSWSRDYEQYF
j_gene: TRBJ1-1; v_gene: TRBV9; abundance: NA; d_gene: TRBD1; CDR3nt: TGTGCCAGCAGCTCAACAGGGGTACAGGGCACTGAAGCTTTCTTT; CDR3aa: CASSSTGVQGTEAFF
j_gene: TRBJ1-2; v_gene: TRBV19; abundance: NA; d_gene: TRBD1; CDR3nt: TGTGCCAGTACGGACAGGTCCTATGGCTACACCTTC; CDR3aa: CASTDRSYGYTF
j_gene: TRBJ1-1; v_gene: TRBV11-2; abundance: once; d_gene: TRBD1; CDR3nt: TGTGCCAGCTTGGACAGGGTGCAAGCTTTCTTT; CDR3aa: CASLDRVQAFF
j_gene: TRBJ1-1; v_gene: TRBV5-1; abundance: NA; d_gene: NA; CDR3nt: TGCGCCAGCAGCTCAACTCGCGAACTCGTGGTTGAAGCTTTCTTT; CDR3aa: CASSSTRELVVEAFF
j_gene: TRBJ2-2; v_gene: TRBV21-1; abundance: NA; d_gene: NA; CDR3nt: TGTGCCAGCAGGAGAAACGAGACCGGGACTAGAGGTAACACCGGGGAGCTGTTTTTT; CDR3aa: CASRRNETGTRGNTGELFF
j_gene: TRBJ2-6; v_gene: TRBV11-2; abundance: NA; d_gene: NA; CDR3nt: TGTGCCAGCAGCTTAGAGTACGGGGGTGGGGCCAACGTCCTGACTTTC; CDR3aa: CASSLEYGGGANVLTF
j_gene: TRBJ2-3; v_gene: TRBV28; abundance: NA; d_gene: NA; CDR3nt: TGTGCCAGCAGTTGGCGTGCGGAGGATACGCAGTATTTT; CDR3aa: CASSWRAEDTQYF
j_gene: TRBJ1-2; v_gene: TRBV7-6; abundance: NA; d_gene: NA; CDR3nt: TGTGCCAGCAGCTTAGTCCCGGTTGGCTATGGCTACACCTTC; CDR3aa: CASSLVPVGYGYTF
j_gene: TRBJ1-5; v_gene: TRBV28; abundance: NA; d_gene: TRBD1; CDR3nt: TGTGCCAGCAGTTGGATTCCGGGACAGAGGTATAGCAATCAGCCCCAGCATTTT; CDR3aa: CASSWIPGQRYSNQPQHF
j_gene: TRBJ1-1; v_gene: TRBV4-1; abundance: NA; d_gene: NA; CDR3nt: TGCGCCAGCAGCCAACCCACGAGCTTTGAAGCTTTCTTT; CDR3aa: CASSQPTSFEAFF
j_gene: TRBJ2-7; v_gene: TRBV2; abundance: once; d_gene: TRBD1; CDR3nt: TGTGCCAGCAGGGAAAGGACAGGGGATAGAGAGTACTTC; CDR3aa: CASRERTGDREYF
j_gene: TRBJ2-2; v_gene: TRBV5-8; abundance: many; d_gene: TRBD2; CDR3nt: TGTGCCAGCAGCTCACTAGCGGGAGACACCGGGGAGCTGTTTTTT; CDR3aa: CASSSLAGDTGELFF
j_gene: TRBJ2-7; v_gene: TRBV7-9; abundance: NA; d_gene: TRBD2; CDR3nt: TGTGCCAGCAGCTTTACTAGCGGAACCTACGAGCAGTACTTC; CDR3aa: CASSFTSGTYEQYF
j_gene: TRBJ1-2; v_gene: TRBV6-1; abundance: NA; d_gene: NA; CDR3nt: TGTGCCAGCAGTGAGATGCGTGGCTACACCTTC; CDR3aa: CASSEMRGYTF
j_gene: TRBJ2-3; v_gene: TRBV4-2; abundance: NA; d_gene: NA; CDR3nt: TGTGCCAGCAGCCAAGAGACCTACTATCCGCAGTATTTT; CDR3aa: CASSQETYYPQYF
j_gene: TRBJ2-7; v_gene: TRBV16; abundance: NA; d_gene: TRBD2; CDR3nt: TGTGCCAGCAGCCAAGGCGGGAGGGCCCACGAGCAGTACTTC; CDR3aa: CASSQGGRAHEQYF
j_gene: TRBJ2-5; v_gene: TRBV4-1; abundance: once; d_gene: NA; CDR3nt: TGCGCCAGCAGCCAAGAGAAACCAGTCCGGGCCCAGTACTTC; CDR3aa: CASSQEKPVRAQYF
j_gene: TRBJ2-7; v_gene: TRBV30; abundance: NA; d_gene: TRBD2; CDR3nt: TGTGCCTGGAGGGGAGGGTACGAGCAGTACTTC; CDR3aa: CAWRGGYEQYF
j_gene: TRBJ1-1; v_gene: TRBV5-6; abundance: NA; d_gene: TRBD1; CDR3nt: TGTGCCAGCAGAAACTCGCGTTCCAGGGGGCTTATGAACACTGAAGCTTTCTTT; CDR3aa: CASRNSRSRGLMNTEAFF
j_gene: TRBJ1-1; v_gene: TRBV9; abundance: NA; d_gene: NA; CDR3nt: TGTGCCAGCAGCGTAACGTGGGGACAGAACACTGAAGCTTTCTTT; CDR3aa: CASSVTWGQNTEAFF
j_gene: TRBJ2-3; v_gene: TRBV9; abundance: NA; d_gene: TRBD2; CDR3nt: TGTGCCAGCAGCGCGACTAGCGGGTCAGATACGCAGTATTTT; CDR3aa: CASSATSGSDTQYF
j_gene: TRBJ2-3; v_gene: TRBV27; abundance: once; d_gene: TRBD2; CDR3nt: TGTGCCAGCAGTCCCCCGGGACTAGCGGGTTGGGGCACAGATACGCAGTATTTT; CDR3aa: CASSPPGLAGWGTDTQYF
j_gene: TRBJ2-2; v_gene: TRBV28; abundance: NA; d_gene: NA; CDR3nt: TGTGCCAGCCAGCTTTCTCGGGGGGCGCTTAACGGGGAGCTGTTTTTT; CDR3aa: CASQLSRGALNGELFF
j_gene: TRBJ2-3; v_gene: TRBV27; abundance: NA; d_gene: NA; CDR3nt: TGTGCCAGCAGTTTAGAGGGACACATCACAGATACGCAGTATTTT; CDR3aa: CASSLEGHITDTQYF
j_gene: TRBJ2-1; v_gene: TRBV7-2; abundance: NA; d_gene: NA; CDR3nt: TGTGCCAGCTCAGGGAGGAATGAGCAGTTCTTC; CDR3aa: CASSGRNEQFF
j_gene: TRBJ1-3; v_gene: TRBV6-5; abundance: NA; d_gene: NA; CDR3nt: TGTGCCAGCAGTATGGACAGCGGAAACACCATATATTTT; CDR3aa: CASSMDSGNTIYF
j_gene: TRBJ2-2; v_gene: TRBV5-1; abundance: few; d_gene: NA; CDR3nt: TGCGCCAGCAGCTTGACGGGGGTTCCCGGGGAGCTGTTTTTT; CDR3aa: CASSLTGVPGELFF
j_gene: TRBJ1-1; v_gene: TRBV5-1; abundance: NA; d_gene: NA; CDR3nt: TGCGCCAGCAGCTTGGCCATGGGGCCCGCTGAAGCTTTCTTT; CDR3aa: CASSLAMGPAEAFF
j_gene: TRBJ2-7; v_gene: TRBV29-1; abundance: NA; d_gene: NA; CDR3nt: TGCAGCGTTGATCCAGGGAACACCTACGAGCAGTACTTC; CDR3aa: CSVDPGNTYEQYF
j_gene: TRBJ1-2; v_gene: TRBV18; abundance: once; d_gene: TRBD1; CDR3nt: TGTGCCAGCTCACAGTCCCGGGACAGCAGGGTAGTCGGTGGCTACACCTTC; CDR3aa: CASSQSRDSRVVGGYTF
j_gene: TRBJ2-1; v_gene: TRBV27; abundance: NA; d_gene: NA; CDR3nt: TGTGCCAGCAGTTTAGTTCTACCCGAGCAGTTCTTC; CDR3aa: CASSLVLPEQFF
j_gene: TRBJ1-5; v_gene: TRBV28; abundance: NA; d_gene: TRBD1; CDR3nt: TGTGCCAGCAGTTTTCCAGGGACAGAGGAGCAGCCCCAGCATTTT; CDR3aa: CASSFPGTEEQPQHF
j_gene: TRBJ2-1; v_gene: TRBV9; abundance: NA; d_gene: TRBD2; CDR3nt: TGTGCCAGCAGCCCCCCGGAGCGGGAGATCTACAATGAGCAGTTCTTC; CDR3aa: CASSPPEREIYNEQFF
j_gene: TRBJ2-7; v_gene: TRBV5-5; abundance: NA; d_gene: TRBD2; CDR3nt: TGTGCCACCTCCCCCGGACTAGATACTTACTACGAGCAGTACTTC; CDR3aa: CATSPGLDTYYEQYF
j_gene: TRBJ2-7; v_gene: TRBV30; abundance: NA; d_gene: NA; CDR3nt: TGTGCCTGGAGTGTAGAGGACTCCTACGAGCAGTACTTC; CDR3aa: CAWSVEDSYEQYF
j_gene: TRBJ1-4; v_gene: TRBV7-9; abundance: NA; d_gene: NA; CDR3nt: TGTGCCAGCAGAGGGGGTAATGAAAAACTGTTTTTT; CDR3aa: CASRGGNEKLFF
j_gene: TRBJ2-5; v_gene: TRBV7-3; abundance: once; d_gene: TRBD2; CDR3nt: TGTGCCAGCAGCTCCGGACTAGCGGAAGAGACCCAGTACTTC; CDR3aa: CASSSGLAEETQYF
j_gene: TRBJ1-1; v_gene: TRBV18; abundance: NA; d_gene: NA; CDR3nt: TGTGCCAGCTCCCGAGAAATGTCAGGGGTAACTGAAGCTTTCTTT; CDR3aa: CASSREMSGVTEAFF
j_gene: TRBJ2-5; v_gene: TRBV6-6; abundance: once; d_gene: TRBD2; CDR3nt: TGTGCCAGCAGTTCGACTAGCGGCGAGACCCAGTACTTC; CDR3aa: CASSSTSGETQYF
j_gene: TRBJ2-7; v_gene: TRBV11-1; abundance: NA; d_gene: NA; CDR3nt: TGTGCCAGCAGCTTCGCGGGGCCCCGCTACGAGCAGTACTTC; CDR3aa: CASSFAGPRYEQYF
j_gene: TRBJ2-5; v_gene: TRBV19; abundance: NA; d_gene: TRBD2; CDR3nt: TGTGCCAGTAGTTTCACTAGCGGGGAGGGAGAGACCCAGTACTTC; CDR3aa: CASSFTSGEGETQYF